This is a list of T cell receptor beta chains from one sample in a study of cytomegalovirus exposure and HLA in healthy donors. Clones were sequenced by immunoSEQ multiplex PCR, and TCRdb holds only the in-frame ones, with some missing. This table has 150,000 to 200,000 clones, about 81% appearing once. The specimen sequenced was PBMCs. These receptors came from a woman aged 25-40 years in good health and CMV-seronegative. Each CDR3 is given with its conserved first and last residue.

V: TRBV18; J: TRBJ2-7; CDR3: CASSPRVDEQYF
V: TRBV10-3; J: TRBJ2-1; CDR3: CAISNPGQGMYEQFF
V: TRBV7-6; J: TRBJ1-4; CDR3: CASSLMHGEKLFF
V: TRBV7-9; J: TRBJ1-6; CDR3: CASSPIGQGHNSPLHF
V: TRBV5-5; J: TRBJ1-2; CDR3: CASSLVKWTGSYGYTF
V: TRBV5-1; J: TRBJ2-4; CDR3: CASSLVPLAGGRGIQYF
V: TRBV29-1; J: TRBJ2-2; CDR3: CSADRSTSGRAGPGELFF
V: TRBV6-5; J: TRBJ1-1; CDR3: CASAPRNTEAFF
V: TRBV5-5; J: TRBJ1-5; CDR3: CASSLTDRSNQPQHF
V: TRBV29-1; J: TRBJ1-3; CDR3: CSVELQGGNTIYF
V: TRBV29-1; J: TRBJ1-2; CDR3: CSVEQGGGYTF
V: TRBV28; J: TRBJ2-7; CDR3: CASSSGDRISEQYF
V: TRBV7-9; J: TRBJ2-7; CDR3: CASSRQGGSSYEQYF
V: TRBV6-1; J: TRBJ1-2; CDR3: CASRGGLNYGYTF
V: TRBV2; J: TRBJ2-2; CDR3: CASGGWANTGELFF
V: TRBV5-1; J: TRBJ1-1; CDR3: CASSLPGSVTEAFF
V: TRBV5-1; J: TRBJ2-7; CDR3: CASSFESGGRYEQYF